This T cell receptor beta chain is from a study of shared clonotypes between healthy human individuals. Recent vaccinations or acute infections were absent in the healthy HIV-negative adult donors. CD45RA-negative memory and CD45RA+ naive subsets were split from the CD4+ cells. DNA at roughly 0.2 ug, about 30,000 T cell genomes, went into sorted-subset replicate PCRs. Measured with immunoSEQ multiplex PCR; TCRdb has only the in-frame clones, and not every one. In the table there are 2.3 million or so clones, 85% to 95% of which are singletons. Germline CDR1 and CDR2: SGHRS and YFSETQ. The CDR3 extends over 19 amino acids. V lost 0 bases, J lost 4 bases, and 23 bases lay in between.

This TCR was recovered from a man aged 18 to 29 in good health. Some clones in this sample may be carry-over from other donors' samples. The rearrangement uses TRBV5-1 and TRBJ1-3, with D tentatively TRBD1 (5 bases). Source material: naive CD4+ T cells from PBMCs. The subset here: CD45RA+ positively selected. The chain's CDR3 is CASSLGDALGLVLGNTIYF. CDR3 bases: TGCGCCAGCAGCTTGGGGGACGCCCTAGGTCTCGTTCTCGGAAACACCATATATTTT.